This T cell receptor (beta chain) was sequenced during a study of blood T cells in healthy people across ages. Points from the study as a whole: A strong correlation was seen between TCR beta diversity and naive T cell percentage.

The CDR3 has 16 amino acids. Trimming removed 3 bases from V and 4 bases from J; junction bases left unmatched: 6. Germline V gene sequence: CDR1 SGDLS, CDR2 YYNGEE. A J-beta primer mix and a sample-barcoded 5' primer were used in a second PCR of about 7 to 11 cycles. Each sample yielded at least 2.5 million CDR3-containing paired-end reads. TCRdb passed the 5' RACE reads through MiXCR, listing each CDR3 protein once. Here the sample spans 1.2 million to 1.5 million distinct CDR3 sequences, roughly 45% being singletons. As to this clonotype: What it binds is unknown.

The origin of this receptor is a woman between 18 and 29 years old in good health. The specimen sequenced was blood. The chain is built from TRBV9 and TRBJ2-1; 11 bases align to TRBD2. The CDR3 protein is CASSALGTSGYNEQFF. In DNA, the CDR3 is TGTGCCAGCAGCGCCCTCGGGACTAGCGGTTACAATGAGCAGTTCTTC.